These T cell receptor beta chains were read from a single sample in a study of blood T cells in healthy people across ages. TCRdb independently ran MiXCR on the 5' RACE reads; one entry per CDR3 protein. The sample has hundreds of thousands of distinct CDR3 sequences, more than 20% seen once; the top ten hold roughly 10%. These same records also appear under a second study, on T cells of mothers and their children.

Sequencing used blood. Receptor source: a boy younger than 18 in good health. The CDR3 runs from the conserved cysteine through the conserved F or W. A D gene is named only where the DNA matches it firmly. Part of the rows lack a size; the others show once, few, many or a class for expanded clones.

j_gene: TRBJ2-5
abundance: .
v_gene: TRBV7-2
d_gene: TRBD2
CDR3aa: CASSLAAGGRETQYF
CDR3nt: TGTGCCAGCAGCTTAGCAGCGGGGGGGCGGGAGACCCAGTACTTC

j_gene: TRBJ2-5
abundance: .
v_gene: TRBV12-3/TRBV12-4
d_gene: .
CDR3aa: CASTQGGETQYF
CDR3nt: TGTGCCAGCACGCAGGGTGGGGAGACCCAGTACTTC

j_gene: TRBJ2-5
abundance: .
v_gene: TRBV11-2
d_gene: .
CDR3aa: CASSSWGSPQETQYF
CDR3nt: TGTGCCAGCAGCTCCTGGGGCAGTCCCCAAGAGACCCAGTACTTC

j_gene: TRBJ1-2
abundance: .
v_gene: TRBV27
d_gene: .
CDR3aa: CASKVGPAGGYTF
CDR3nt: TGTGCCAGCAAGGTGGGGCCTGCGGGTGGCTACACCTTC

j_gene: TRBJ1-1
abundance: .
v_gene: TRBV7-9
d_gene: .
CDR3aa: CASSLGGIPEAFF
CDR3nt: TGTGCCAGCAGCCTAGGGGGGATACCTGAAGCTTTCTTT

j_gene: TRBJ2-5
abundance: .
v_gene: TRBV20-1
d_gene: TRBD1
CDR3aa: CSARVRDRQETQYF
CDR3nt: TGCAGTGCTAGGGTCCGGGACAGACAGGAGACCCAGTACTTC

j_gene: TRBJ2-1
abundance: few
v_gene: TRBV7-3
d_gene: TRBD2
CDR3aa: CASSPGTSGHREQFF
CDR3nt: TGTGCCAGCAGCCCAGGGACTAGCGGGCACAGGGAGCAGTTCTTC

j_gene: TRBJ2-1
abundance: .
v_gene: TRBV4-1
d_gene: .
CDR3aa: CASSHLTGFNEQFF
CDR3nt: TGCGCCAGCAGCCACCTAACAGGTTTCAATGAGCAGTTCTTC

j_gene: TRBJ1-6
abundance: .
v_gene: TRBV5-1
d_gene: .
CDR3aa: CASRALDSPLHF
CDR3nt: TGCGCCAGCCGGGCTTTGGATTCACCCCTCCACTTT

j_gene: TRBJ1-6
abundance: few
v_gene: TRBV9
d_gene: .
CDR3aa: CASSDLPGTLHF
CDR3nt: TGTGCCAGCAGCGATCTCCCCGGAACCCTCCACTTT

j_gene: TRBJ2-3
abundance: .
v_gene: TRBV29-1
d_gene: .
CDR3aa: CSVLGLSSTDTQYF
CDR3nt: TGCAGCGTCCTGGGGCTATCCAGCACAGATACGCAGTATTTT

j_gene: TRBJ2-4
abundance: many
v_gene: TRBV12-3/TRBV12-4
d_gene: .
CDR3aa: CASSSHTPVSENIQYF
CDR3nt: TGTGCCAGCAGTTCACATACCCCCGTGTCGGAAAACATTCAGTACTTC

j_gene: TRBJ2-3
abundance: .
v_gene: TRBV25-1
d_gene: .
CDR3aa: CASSGGSTSQYF
CDR3nt: TGTGCCAGCAGTGGAGGCTCCACGTCGCAGTATTTT

j_gene: TRBJ2-5
abundance: .
v_gene: TRBV7-9
d_gene: .
CDR3aa: CASSAGLGETQYF
CDR3nt: TGTGCCAGCAGCGCGGGACTGGGGGAGACCCAGTACTTC

j_gene: TRBJ1-2
abundance: .
v_gene: TRBV19
d_gene: .
CDR3aa: CASSRGGENYGYTF
CDR3nt: TGTGCCAGTAGCCGGGGAGGGGAAAACTATGGCTACACCTTC

j_gene: TRBJ2-1
abundance: few
v_gene: TRBV6-2/TRBV6-3
d_gene: .
CDR3aa: CASRGETSYNGQFF
CDR3nt: TGTGCCAGCCGGGGCGAGACCTCCTACAATGGGCAGTTCTTC

j_gene: TRBJ2-6
abundance: few
v_gene: TRBV7-2
d_gene: .
CDR3aa: CASSPRGIGANVLTF
CDR3nt: TGTGCCAGCAGCCCACGAGGGATTGGGGCCAACGTCCTGACTTTC

j_gene: TRBJ2-3
abundance: .
v_gene: TRBV4-1
d_gene: .
CDR3aa: CASSRTSTDTQYF
CDR3nt: TGCGCCAGCAGCCGCACTAGCACAGATACGCAGTATTTT

j_gene: TRBJ1-1
abundance: .
v_gene: TRBV5-5
d_gene: .
CDR3aa: CASSPLRDTEAFF
CDR3nt: TGTGCCAGCAGCCCCCTGAGGGACACTGAAGCTTTCTTT

j_gene: TRBJ1-1
abundance: few
v_gene: TRBV12-3/TRBV12-4
d_gene: TRBD1
CDR3aa: CASSFRGQGVFF
CDR3nt: TGTGCCAGCAGTTTCCGGGGACAGGGAGTTTTCTTT

j_gene: TRBJ2-3
abundance: .
v_gene: TRBV5-8
d_gene: .
CDR3aa: CASSLIEGRSDTQYF
CDR3nt: TGTGCCAGCAGCTTGATCGAAGGAAGGTCAGATACGCAGTATTTT

j_gene: TRBJ2-1
abundance: .
v_gene: TRBV18
d_gene: .
CDR3aa: CASSRSWGSYNEQFF
CDR3nt: TGTGCCAGCTCACGATCCTGGGGCTCCTACAATGAGCAGTTCTTC

j_gene: TRBJ1-5
abundance: .
v_gene: TRBV27
d_gene: .
CDR3aa: CASSSFGRTYF
CDR3nt: TGTGCCAGCAGTTCTTTCGGACGGACATATTTT

j_gene: TRBJ2-1
abundance: few
v_gene: TRBV7-9
d_gene: TRBD2
CDR3aa: CASSHGLAVYNEQFF
CDR3nt: TGTGCCAGCAGCCACGGACTAGCGGTTTACAATGAGCAGTTCTTC

j_gene: TRBJ2-1
abundance: .
v_gene: TRBV4-2
d_gene: TRBD2
CDR3aa: CASSQWREGYNEQFF
CDR3nt: TGTGCCAGCAGCCAATGGCGGGAGGGTTACAATGAGCAGTTCTTC

j_gene: TRBJ1-2
abundance: many
v_gene: TRBV9
d_gene: .
CDR3aa: CASSLSAYGYTF
CDR3nt: TGTGCCAGCAGCCTCAGCGCCTATGGTTACACCTTC

j_gene: TRBJ2-2
abundance: .
v_gene: TRBV7-9
d_gene: .
CDR3aa: CASSWGATLTGELFF
CDR3nt: TGTGCCAGCAGCTGGGGGGCCACGCTCACCGGGGAGCTGTTTTTT